The table lists the clone carrying this T cell receptor beta chain with many counts. Its antigen remains unidentified. This sample is drawn from a study of CD8+ T cells in alopecia areata. Treatment defined: oral pan-JAK inhibitor, 5-10 mg twice daily. Study outcomes and limitations: For lesional scalp, especially alopecia totalis/universalis, clonality was higher than in normal scalp.

The sequencing template was cDNA reverse transcribed from extracted RNA. Assay used: immunoSEQ multiplex PCR; TCRdb lists only in-frame clones, some missing. The table includes about 160,000 clones, less than 70% detected once. The ends lost 8 bases at V and 1 base at J; junction bases unmatched: 1. The CDR3 totals 12 residues. CDR1 and CDR2 from the germline V gene are GTSNPN and SVGIG (reference sequence). The gene calls are TRBV30 and TRBJ2-3; 9 positions agree with TRBD1. The input for sequencing was CD4+ T cells sorted from blood, taken at week 4, from a patient treated with tofacitinib. The TCR originated in a human donor with alopecia areata. The CDR3 here is CARTGGTDTQYF. The CDR3, as DNA: TGTGCCAGGACAGGGGGCACAGATACGCAGTATTTT.